What follows describes a single TCR beta chain. The sample comes from a study of blood T cell repertoires in COVID-19. Whole-study context: Donors in the United States, Italy and Spain gave samples during acute or convalescent COVID-19. In each case, the material was cDNA or gDNA derived from T cells, B-cell-depleted T cells, or PBMCs.

V dropped 6 bases and J dropped 1; count of bases not matched to a gene: 5. Germline V gene lookup returns CDR1 MGHDK and CDR2 SYGVNS. The CDR3 runs to 15 residues. Methods used by the authors: By means of reference gene primer amplification, nucleated cell counts were estimated. Profiled with immunoSEQ multiplex PCR; TCRdb holds only in-frame clones, not every one. The DNA was the basis for D and trimming; V, J and clone size are from that table. Among 97,000 or so clones listed, roughly 80% were seen once. Sequences were obtained from peripheral blood. This rearrangement joins TRBV25-1 to TRBJ2-1, with 8 bases that match TRBD2. The origin of this receptor is a man aged 55 to 69 with active or convalescent COVID-19. CDR3 sequence: CASRAGVESYNEQFF. DNA for the CDR3: TGTGCCAGCAGAGCGGGAGTAGAGTCCTACAATGAGCAGTTCTTC.